Each of the 9 T cell receptor beta chains below was sequenced from the same sample in a study of blood T cells in healthy people across ages (dated by TCRdb to between 2015 and 2017). Library creation used 5' RACE. Instrument on record: Illumina HiSeq 2500. A second roughly 6 to 12 cycle PCR used a sample-barcoded 5' primer and a J-beta primer mix. TCRdb reran the public reads through fastp at Q25 and MiXCR, keeping productive beta chains. Each CDR3 protein gets just one entry, which takes the most common genes and DNA from the rows behind it. The sample table records 1.5 million to 2 million distinct CDR3 sequences; roughly 27% of these occur just once. The leading ten clones occupy roughly 8% of the sample. The sample consisted of blood. These TCRs come from a woman in her 30s in good health.

This clonotype was recorded a few times. The V gene is TRBV3-1, the J gene TRBJ2-5; TRBD2 matches at 7 bases. This CDR3 contains 20 residues. The V gene's germline CDR1 is LGHDT and CDR2 YNNKEL (reference sequence). V shed 2 bases and J 0 bases; nucleotides not matched to a gene: 18. The CDR3 here is CASSQTETSTNKGYQETQYF. The CDR3 nucleotides read TGTGCCAGCAGCCAAACGGAGACTAGCACCAACAAAGGGTACCAAGAGACCCAGTACTTC.

This clonotype was recorded a few times. The rearrangement links TRBV7-2 to TRBJ2-7; D might be TRBD1 (6 bases). There are 16 residues in the CDR3. CDR1 is SGHTA, CDR2 FQGNSA, per germline. The V gene lost 6 bases and the J gene lost 2 bases, with 20 bases spanning the gap. The CDR3 loop is CASSPGRQGPPYEQYF. CDR3 nucleotides: TGTGCCAGCAGTCCAGGGCGGCAGGGGCCCCCCTACGAGCAGTACTTC.

The sample holds many counts of this clonotype. The chain has TRBV29-1 and TRBJ2-7; TRBD1 matches 9 bases. Germline-derived CDR1 and CDR2 are SQVTM and ANQGSEA. The CDR3 spans 13 residues. V lost 8 bases and J lost 4; bases outside the gene matches: 9. The DNA of the CDR3 is TGCAGCATTATTGGACAGGGGAATTACGAGCAGTACTTC. Its protein product is CSIIGQGNYEQYF.

This clonotype has more than one count but fewer than ten. The chain recombines TRBV7-2 with TRBJ2-7, with 8 bases matching TRBD2. The CDR3 covers 15 residues. The germline V gene encodes CDR1 SGHTA and CDR2 FQGNSA. V dropped 5 bases and J dropped 6; count of bases not matched to a gene: 12. CDR3 nucleotide sequence: TGTGCCAGCAGCCCCCAGGTCAGTCGGGGGGGCGAGCAGTACTTC. It is translated as CASSPQVSRGGEQYF.

The chain links TRBV4-1 to TRBJ2-1, with D maybe TRBD2 (6 bases). From germline, CDR1 is MGHRA and CDR2 YSYEKL. V was cut by 0 bases and J by 4 bases, with 13 bases left in between. This CDR3 contains 16 residues. DNA of the CDR3: TGCGCCAGCAGCCAAGATGTGGCGGGGATTTACAATGAGCAGTTCTTC. Translation gives CASSQDVAGIYNEQFF.

This clonotype has a handful of counts. The V call is TRBV12-3 or TRBV12-4, the J call TRBJ2-3; TRBD1 matches at 7 bases. J was trimmed by 4 bases and V by 5 bases; bases with no gene match: 6. This CDR3 is 14 amino acids long. CDR3 in DNA: TGTGCCAGCAGTGACCGACAGGGTCCAGATACGCAGTATTTT. This gives the protein CASSDRQGPDTQYF.

The chain has TRBV4-1 and TRBJ2-7; 12 bases are shared with TRBD2. The CDR3 loop spans 18 amino acids. CDR1 and CDR2 (germline): MGHRA, YSYEKL. The trim removed 0 bases at V and 4 bases at J, leaving 10 bases unmatched. As DNA, the CDR3 is TGCGCCAGCAGCCAAGATGCGTCGGCTAGCGGGGGGGAATACGAGCAGTACTTC. Translating it yields CASSQDASASGGEYEQYF.

This clonotype was found a few times. The V call is TRBV7-9, the J call TRBJ2-5; 9 nucleotides agree with TRBD1. Germline V gene lookup returns CDR1 SEHNR and CDR2 FQNEAQ (reference sequence). Losses at the gene ends were 4 bases for V and 5 bases for J; bases not matched to a gene: 8. The CDR3 runs to 15 residues. CDR3 sequence reads: CASSSTGTGSETQYF. The CDR3 coding sequence is TGTGCCAGCAGCTCCACCGGGACAGGGAGTGAGACCCAGTACTTC.

This sequence joins TRBV2 and TRBJ2-2; maybe TRBD1 (5 bases). CDR1 is SNHLY and CDR2 is FYNNEI in the germline V gene. The CDR3 spans 15 residues. The ends were cut back, 1 base at V and 7 bases at J, with 13 bases in the middle. CDR3 loop: CASSEGSARGGELFF. CDR3 coding DNA: TGTGCCAGCAGTGAAGGGTCCGCTAGGGGCGGGGAGCTGTTTTTT.